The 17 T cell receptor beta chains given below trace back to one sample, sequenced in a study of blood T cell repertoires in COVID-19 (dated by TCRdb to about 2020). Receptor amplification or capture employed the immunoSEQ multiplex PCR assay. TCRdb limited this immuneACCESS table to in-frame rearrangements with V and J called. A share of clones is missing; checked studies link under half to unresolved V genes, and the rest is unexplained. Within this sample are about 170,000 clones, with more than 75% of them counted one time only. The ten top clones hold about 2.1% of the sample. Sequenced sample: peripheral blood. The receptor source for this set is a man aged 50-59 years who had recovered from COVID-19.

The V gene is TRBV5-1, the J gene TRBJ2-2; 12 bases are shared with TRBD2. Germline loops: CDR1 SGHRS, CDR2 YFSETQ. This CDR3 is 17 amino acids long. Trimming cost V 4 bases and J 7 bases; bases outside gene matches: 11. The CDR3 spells CASSPPASGGEIGELFF. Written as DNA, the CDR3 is TGCGCCAGCAGCCCCCCCGCTAGCGGGGGGGAGATCGGGGAGCTGTTTTTT.

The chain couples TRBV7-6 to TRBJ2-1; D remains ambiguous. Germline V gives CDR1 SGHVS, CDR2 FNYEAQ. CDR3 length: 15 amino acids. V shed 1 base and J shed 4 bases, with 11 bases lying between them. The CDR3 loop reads CASSLDKLDYNEQFF. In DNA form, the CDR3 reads TGTGCCAGCAGCTTAGATAAGCTAGATTACAATGAGCAGTTCTTC.

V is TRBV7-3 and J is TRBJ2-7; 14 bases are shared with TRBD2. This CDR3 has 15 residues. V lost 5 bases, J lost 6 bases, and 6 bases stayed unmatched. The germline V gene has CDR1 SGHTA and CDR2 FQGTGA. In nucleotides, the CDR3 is TGTGCCAGCAGCATCGATGGACTAGCGGGAGGCGAGCAGTACTTC. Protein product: CASSIDGLAGGEQYF.

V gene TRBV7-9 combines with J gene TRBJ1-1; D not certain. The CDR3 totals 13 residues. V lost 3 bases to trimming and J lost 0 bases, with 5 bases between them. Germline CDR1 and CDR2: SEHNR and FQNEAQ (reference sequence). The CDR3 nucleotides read TGTGCCAGCAGCTTCTCAGTGAACACTGAAGCTTTCTTT. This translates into CASSFSVNTEAFF.

CDR3 region: CASSFKRTGGSGANVLTF. The CDR3 nucleotides read TGCGCCAGCAGCTTCAAGAGGACAGGGGGCTCTGGGGCCAACGTCCTGACTTTC. The V gene is TRBV5-1, the J gene TRBJ2-6; 10 bases map to TRBD1. This CDR3 comprises 18 residues. Unmatched junction bases numbered 5, after V lost 2 bases and J lost 0 bases. CDR1 and CDR2 (germline): SGHRS, YFSETQ.

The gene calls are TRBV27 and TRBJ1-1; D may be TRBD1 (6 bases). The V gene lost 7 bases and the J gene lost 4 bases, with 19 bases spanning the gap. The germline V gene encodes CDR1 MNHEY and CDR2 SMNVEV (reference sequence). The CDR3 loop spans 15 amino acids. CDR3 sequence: CASTLGQGLGTEAFF. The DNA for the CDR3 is TGTGCCAGCACCCTGGGCCAGGGGTTGGGCACTGAAGCTTTCTTT.

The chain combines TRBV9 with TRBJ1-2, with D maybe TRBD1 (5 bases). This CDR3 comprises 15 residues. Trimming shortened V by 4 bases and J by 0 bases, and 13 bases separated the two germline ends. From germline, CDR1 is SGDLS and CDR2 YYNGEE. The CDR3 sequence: CASSKSDITNYGYTF. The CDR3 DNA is TGTGCCAGCAGCAAGTCGGACATCACTAACTATGGCTACACCTTC.

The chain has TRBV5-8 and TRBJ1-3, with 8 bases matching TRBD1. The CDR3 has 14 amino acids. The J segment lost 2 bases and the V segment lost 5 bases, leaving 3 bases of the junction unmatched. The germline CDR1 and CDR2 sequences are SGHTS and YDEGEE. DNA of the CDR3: TGTGCCAGCAGACAGACAGGGGCTGGAAACACCATATATTTT. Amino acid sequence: CASRQTGAGNTIYF.

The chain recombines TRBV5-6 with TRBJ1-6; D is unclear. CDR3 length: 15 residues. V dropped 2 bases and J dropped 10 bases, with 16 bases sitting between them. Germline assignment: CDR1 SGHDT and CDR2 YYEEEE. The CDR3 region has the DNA TGTGCCAGCAGCTTCAACTTGGGAGGGCGCTCACCCCTCCACTTT. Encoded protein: CASSFNLGGRSPLHF. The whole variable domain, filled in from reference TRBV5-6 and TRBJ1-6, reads DAGVTQSPTHLIKTRGQQVTLRCSPKSGHDTVSWYQQALGQGPQFIFQYYEEEERQRGNFPDRFSGHQFPNYSSELNVNALLLGDSALYLCASSFNLGGRSPLHFGNGTRLTVT.

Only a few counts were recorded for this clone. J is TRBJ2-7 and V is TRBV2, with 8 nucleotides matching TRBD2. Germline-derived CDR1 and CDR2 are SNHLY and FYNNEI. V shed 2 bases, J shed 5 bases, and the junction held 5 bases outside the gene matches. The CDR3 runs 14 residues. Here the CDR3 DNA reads TGTGCCAGCAGTGAAATGGGGACTAGTAACGAGCAGTACTTC. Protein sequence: CASSEMGTSNEQYF.

The CDR3 coding sequence is TGTGCCAGCAGCTTGGGGACGGGGAGCAATCAGCCCCAGCATTTT. As protein: CASSLGTGSNQPQHF. This chain joins TRBV5-6 and TRBJ1-5; D gene unclear. CDR3 size: 15 residues. Germline V gene data show CDR1 as SGHDT and CDR2 as YYEEEE. Trimming removed 0 bases from V and 1 base from J, with 8 bases in between.

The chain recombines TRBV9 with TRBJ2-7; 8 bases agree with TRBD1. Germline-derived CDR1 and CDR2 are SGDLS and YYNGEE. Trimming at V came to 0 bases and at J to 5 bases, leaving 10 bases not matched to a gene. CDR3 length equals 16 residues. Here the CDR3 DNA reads TGTGCCAGCAGCGTAGCGCCTCAGGGGGCAGGCGACGAGCAGTACTTC. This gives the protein CASSVAPQGAGDEQYF.

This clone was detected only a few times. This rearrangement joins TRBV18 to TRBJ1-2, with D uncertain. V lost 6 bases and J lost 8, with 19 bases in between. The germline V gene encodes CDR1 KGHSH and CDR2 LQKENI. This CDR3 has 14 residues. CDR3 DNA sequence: TGTGCCAGCTCCCCTCAGCGCGGACGGGAGGGCTACACCTTC. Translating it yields CASSPQRGREGYTF.

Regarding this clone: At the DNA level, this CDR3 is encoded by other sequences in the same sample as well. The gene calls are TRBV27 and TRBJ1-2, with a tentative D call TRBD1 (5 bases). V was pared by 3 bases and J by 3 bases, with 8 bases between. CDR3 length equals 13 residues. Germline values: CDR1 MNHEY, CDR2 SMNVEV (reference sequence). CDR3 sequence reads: CASSFQGYYGYTF. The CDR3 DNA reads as TGTGCCAGCAGTTTTCAGGGCTACTATGGCTACACCTTC.

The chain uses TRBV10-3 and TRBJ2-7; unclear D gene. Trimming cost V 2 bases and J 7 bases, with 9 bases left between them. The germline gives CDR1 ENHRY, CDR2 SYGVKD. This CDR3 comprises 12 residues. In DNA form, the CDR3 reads TGTGCCATCAGTGAGCAAGTCCAGGAGCAGTACTTC. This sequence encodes CAISEQVQEQYF.

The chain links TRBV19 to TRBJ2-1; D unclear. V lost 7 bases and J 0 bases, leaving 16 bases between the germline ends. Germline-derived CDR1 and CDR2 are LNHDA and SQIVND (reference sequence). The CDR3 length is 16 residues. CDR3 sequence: CASTLVASPSYNEQFF. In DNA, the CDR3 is TGTGCCAGTACCCTCGTAGCTTCCCCCTCCTACAATGAGCAGTTCTTC.

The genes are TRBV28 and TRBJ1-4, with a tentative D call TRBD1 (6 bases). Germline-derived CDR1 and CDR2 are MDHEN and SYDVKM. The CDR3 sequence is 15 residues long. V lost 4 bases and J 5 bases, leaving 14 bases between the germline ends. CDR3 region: CASSSDRSSNEKLFF. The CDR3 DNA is TGTGCCAGCAGTTCCGACAGGAGTTCGAATGAAAAACTGTTTTTT.